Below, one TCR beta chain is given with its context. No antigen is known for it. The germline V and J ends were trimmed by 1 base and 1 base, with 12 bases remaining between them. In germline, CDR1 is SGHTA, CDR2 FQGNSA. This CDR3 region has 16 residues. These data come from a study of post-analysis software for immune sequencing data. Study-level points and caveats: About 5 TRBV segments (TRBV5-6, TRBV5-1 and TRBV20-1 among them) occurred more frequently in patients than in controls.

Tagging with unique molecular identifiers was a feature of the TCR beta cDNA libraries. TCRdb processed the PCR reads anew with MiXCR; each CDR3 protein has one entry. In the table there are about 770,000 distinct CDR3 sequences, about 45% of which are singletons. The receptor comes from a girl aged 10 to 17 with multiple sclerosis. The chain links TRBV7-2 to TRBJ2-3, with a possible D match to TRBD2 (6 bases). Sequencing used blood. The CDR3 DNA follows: TGTGCCAGCAGCTTAGTTCGGGCTAGCGGCACAGATACGCAGTATTTT. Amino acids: CASSLVRASGTDTQYF.